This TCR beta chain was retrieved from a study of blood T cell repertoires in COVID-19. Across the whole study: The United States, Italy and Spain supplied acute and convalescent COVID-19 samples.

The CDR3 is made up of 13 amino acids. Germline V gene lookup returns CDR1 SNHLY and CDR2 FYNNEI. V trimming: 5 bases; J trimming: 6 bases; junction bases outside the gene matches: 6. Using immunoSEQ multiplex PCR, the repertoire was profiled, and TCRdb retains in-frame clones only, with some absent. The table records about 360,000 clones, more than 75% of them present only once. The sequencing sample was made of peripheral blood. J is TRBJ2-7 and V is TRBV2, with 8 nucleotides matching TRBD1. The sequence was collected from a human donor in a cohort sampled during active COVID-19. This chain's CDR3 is CASSMDRESEQYF. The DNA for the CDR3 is TGTGCCAGCAGTATGGACAGGGAGTCCGAGCAGTACTTC.